Described below is a single TCR beta chain sequence and its context. CDR3 length: 15 amino acids. V was trimmed by 5 bases and J by 7 bases, leaving 17 bases between them. CDR1 MNHEY and CDR2 SMNVEV come from the germline V gene (reference sequence). This specimen belongs to a study of T-cell memory formation after mild COVID-19. Each CDR3 protein gets one entry after TCRdb re-called the 5' RACE reads with MiXCR. The sample records about 340,000 distinct CDR3 sequences, under 15% being singletons. J is TRBJ1-4 and V is TRBV27; D might be TRBD1 (5 bases). Input material: PBMCs or a T cell subset sorted from them (not recorded which). The TCR sequence derives from a man aged 18 to 29 who had mild COVID-19 (a few samples of this study predate the infection). Cell type and time point are not known. CDR3 DNA: TGTGCCAGCAGTCCCGCGACGGGGGTGGGTGAAAAACTGTTTTTT. Translation: CASSPATGVGEKLFF.